This TCR beta chain was recovered during a study of T cell responses to AZD1222 COVID-19 vaccine. Only in-frame clones appear in the TCRdb table, and some are missing; sequencing was by immunoSEQ multiplex PCR. Found here are 95,000 to 150,000 clones, about 90% of them singletons; the top ten hold under 5%. Germline V gene sequence: CDR1 SGHRS, CDR2 YFSETQ. J lost 3 bases, V lost 1 base, and 7 bases had no gene match. There are 15 residues in the CDR3. General study findings and limits: Repertoire sampling occurred only after the peak T cell response. Mapped onto spike, vaccine-associated CD4 TCRs spanned it and were dominant at 160-218 and 743-854. At baseline, seropositivity was found in only six or seven AZD1222 recipients.

Of note for this clone: The target antigen is unknown.

This sequence joins TRBV5-1 and TRBJ2-7, with 7 bases aligning to TRBD1. The starting material was peripheral blood, obtained on day 0 of AZD1222 vaccination. This receptor was obtained from an adult in good health. CDR3 DNA sequence: TGCGCCAGCAGCTTGTTCACAGGGGCGGGCTACGAGCAGTACTTC. Its translation: CASSLFTGAGYEQYF.